The table lists the clone carrying this T cell receptor (beta chain) with a few counts. Its matching antigen is unknown. The sample originates from a study of T cell repertoires in cytomegalovirus infection. Findings and limits, study-wide: CMV-specific TCR beta clonotypes restricted by HLA-C were the ones dominating the ex vivo response.

Germline CDR1 reads KGHSH; CDR2 reads LQKENI. With V trimmed by 1 base and J by 2 bases, 7 bases remained unmatched. The CDR3 runs 17 residues. MiXCR, run by TCRdb on the reads, gives a single entry per CDR3 protein. There are tens of thousands of distinct CDR3 sequences in the sample; more than 15% occur only once, and roughly 29% lies in the top ten. The clonotype comes from a human donor in good health (CMV status not recorded). Some clones in this sample may be carry-over from other donors' samples. Sequenced here: CD8+ T cells from cultured PBMCs, sampled from culture after CMV antigen stimulation. J is TRBJ2-3 and V is TRBV18; 9 positions match TRBD2. The CDR3, as DNA: TGTGCCAGCTCACCACGTCTCGCGGGAGGGTACACAGATACGCAGTATTTT. Its translation is CASSPRLAGGYTDTQYF.